These T cell receptor beta chains were read from a single sample in a study of technical replicates of blood from several donors. TCRdb's table, derived via immunoSEQ multiplex PCR, lists solely in-frame clones and lacks some. The table records some 70,000 clones, just under 95% of them present only once. Input material: T cells isolated from PBMCs. The origin of the receptors is a human donor in good health. The CDR3 runs from the conserved cysteine through the conserved F or W. D genes are given only for firm matches. Some rows have no size entry. The others give once, few or many, or a class for an expanded clone.

TRBV19,.,14,TRBD2,TRBJ2-7,TGTGCCAGTAGTCCCCGGACTAGCGGCTACGAGCAGTACTTC,CASSPRTSGYEQYF
TRBV7-2,.,12,.,TRBJ1-1,TGTGCCAGCAGTATAGATTTCACTGAAGCTTTCTTT,CASSIDFTEAFF
TRBV7-7,.,15,.,TRBJ2-5,TGTGCTAGCAGCTTACTCGCGGGGAACCAAGAGACCCAGTACTTC,CASSLLAGNQETQYF
TRBV7-3,once,17,TRBD2,TRBJ2-7,TGTGCCAGCAGCCCCCAGCCACTCGGGACTAGAGGCCTCGAGCAGTACTTC,CASSPQPLGTRGLEQYF
TRBV5-6,.,16,.,TRBJ2-7,TGTGCCAGCAGCTACCGGGGTGGTAGCGAACCCTACGAGCAGTACTTC,CASSYRGGSEPYEQYF
TRBV29-1,.,10,.,TRBJ1-1,TGCAGCACACTCTCAGGGGAAGCTTTCTTT,CSTLSGEAFF
TRBV30,.,14,TRBD1,TRBJ2-7,TGTGCCTGGAGTGAAGAGGACAGGGGGATCGAGCAGTACTTC,CAWSEEDRGIEQYF
TRBV9,.,15,TRBD2,TRBJ2-1,TGTGCCAGCAGCTCTTGGCGGGAGGTCGACAATGAGCAGTTCTTC,CASSSWREVDNEQFF
TRBV9,.,16,.,TRBJ1-4,TGTGCCAGCAGCTCCCCCGAGGAGGGGCCCGGGGAAAAACTGTTTTTT,CASSSPEEGPGEKLFF
TRBV6-5,.,15,.,TRBJ1-3,TGTGCCAGCAGTCCCCAGGGGATCTCTGGAAACACCATATATTTT,CASSPQGISGNTIYF
TRBV20-1,.,10,.,TRBJ2-3,TGCAGTGCTACTAGAGATACGCAGTATTTT,CSATRDTQYF
TRBV6-6,.,12,.,TRBJ1-1,TGTGCCAGCAGGCCAAGGGGGATTGAAGCTTTCTTT,CASRPRGIEAFF
TRBV7-3,.,19,TRBD2,TRBJ2-7,TGTGCCAGCAGCGATACTAGCGGGAGTTCTCGTTGGAGCTCCTACGAGCAGTACTTC,CASSDTSGSSRWSSYEQYF
TRBV9,.,16,.,TRBJ2-3,TGTGCCAGCAGCCTGCGGCGCTACGGTAGCACAGATACGCAGTATTTT,CASSLRRYGSTDTQYF
TRBV5-4,.,14,.,TRBJ1-3,TGTGCCAGCAGCTTTTCTGGAGCTGGAAACACCATATATTTT,CASSFSGAGNTIYF
TRBV30,.,12,.,TRBJ1-2,TGTGCCTGGAGTGTGACAGGCTATGGCTACACCTTC,CAWSVTGYGYTF
TRBV6-6,.,14,.,TRBJ1-1,TGTGCCAGCAGTTACGCAGGCGCGGGCACTGAAGCTTTCTTT,CASSYAGAGTEAFF
TRBV7-9,.,15,TRBD1,TRBJ2-1,TGTGCCAGTGACAGGGGGGAAAGCTCCTACAATGAGCAGTTCTTC,CASDRGESSYNEQFF
TRBV5-4,.,14,.,TRBJ1-2,TGTGCCAGCAGCTTGGACTACTCTAACTATGGCTACACCTTC,CASSLDYSNYGYTF
TRBV5-4,.,14,TRBD2,TRBJ2-7,TGTGCCAGCAGCCTCGGCAGCGGGAGTTACGAGCAGTACTTC,CASSLGSGSYEQYF
TRBV18,.,15,TRBD1,TRBJ1-5,TGTGCCAGCTCATACAGGGGGCAGGGCAATCAGCCCCAGCATTTT,CASSYRGQGNQPQHF
TRBV6-5,.,11,.,TRBJ2-5,TGTGCCACGTGGACACAAGAGACCCAGTACTTC,CATWTQETQYF
TRBV11-3,.,16,TRBD2,TRBJ2-7,TGTGCCAGCAGCCCTACAGTGCTAGCGGGAGTGAACGAGCAGTACTTC,CASSPTVLAGVNEQYF
TRBV4-1,.,15,TRBD1,TRBJ2-5,TGCGCCAGCAGCCAACCGGGACAGGGGAGCGAGACCCAGTACTTC,CASSQPGQGSETQYF
TRBV7-2,.,16,TRBD2,TRBJ2-1,TGTGCCAGCAGCCCACTAGCGGGCCGCCCCCTCAGTGAGCAGTTCTTC,CASSPLAGRPLSEQFF
TRBV5-6,.,18,TRBD1,TRBJ1-5,TGTGCCAGCAGCTTTTTTCATCTTGGAACAGGGGCAAATCAGCCCCAGCATTTT,CASSFFHLGTGANQPQHF
TRBV6-1,.,14,.,TRBJ1-1,TGTGCCAGCAGTGAAGCGAGGGAACCTATTGAAGCTTTCTTT,CASSEAREPIEAFF
TRBV7-3,.,16,.,TRBJ1-2,TGTGCCAGCAGCCCCGGGGGTGGGGGTCCGAACTATGGCTACACCTTC,CASSPGGGGPNYGYTF
TRBV7-2,.,15,.,TRBJ1-5,TGTGCCAGCAGCTTAGCAGGGAGGGGCAATCAGCCCCAGCATTTT,CASSLAGRGNQPQHF
TRBV29-1,.,12,TRBD2,TRBJ2-7,TGCAGCTACCAGCGGGAGAGATACGAGCAGTACTTC,CSYQRERYEQYF
TRBV5-4,.,17,TRBD2,TRBJ2-5,TGTGCCAGCAGCAGCCCCATTGTGCGGGAGGCCCAAGAGACCCAGTACTTC,CASSSPIVREAQETQYF
TRBV10-3,.,13,.,TRBJ2-7,TGTGCCATCAGAGCGACAGACTCCTACGAGCAGTACTTC,CAIRATDSYEQYF
TRBV28,.,12,TRBD2,TRBJ2-3,TGTGCCAGCAGTCGACTAGCGGGATTGCAGTATTTT,CASSRLAGLQYF
TRBV7-2,.,19,TRBD2,TRBJ2-1,TGTGCCAGCAGCTTAGGGGCTAGCGGGAGCCGGGGCTCCTACAATGAGCAGTTCTTC,CASSLGASGSRGSYNEQFF
TRBV6-6,once,14,.,TRBJ1-2,TGTGCCAGCAGCCCACAGGGTGGTGTTAATGGCTACACCTTC,CASSPQGGVNGYTF
TRBV6-5,.,12,.,TRBJ1-1,TGTGCCAGCAGCCGACTGAATACTGAAGCTTTCTTT,CASSRLNTEAFF
TRBV7-2,.,15,TRBD2,TRBJ2-7,TGTGCCAGCAGCTTAGAGTCTCTAGCGGTCTACGAGCAGTACTTC,CASSLESLAVYEQYF